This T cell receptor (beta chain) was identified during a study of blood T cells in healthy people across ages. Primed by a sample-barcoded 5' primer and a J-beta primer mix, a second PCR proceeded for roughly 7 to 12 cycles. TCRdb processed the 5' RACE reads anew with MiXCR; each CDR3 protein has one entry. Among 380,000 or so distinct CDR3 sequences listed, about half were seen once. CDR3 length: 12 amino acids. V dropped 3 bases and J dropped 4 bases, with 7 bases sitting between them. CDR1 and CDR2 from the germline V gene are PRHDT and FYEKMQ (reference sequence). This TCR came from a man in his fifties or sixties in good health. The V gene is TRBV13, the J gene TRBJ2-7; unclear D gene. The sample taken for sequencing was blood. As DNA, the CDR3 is TGTGCCAGCAGCTTTATGAAGTACGAGCAGTACTTC. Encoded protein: CASSFMKYEQYF.